What follows are 16 T cell receptor beta chains derived from one specimen sequenced in a study of shared clonotypes between healthy human individuals. Sequencing was performed with immunoSEQ multiplex PCR; in TCRdb, only in-frame clones are kept and a portion is missing. The sample includes some 680,000 clones, more than 70% of them seen just once. Sequenced material: memory CD4+ T cells sorted from blood. Subset meaning: CD45RA-negative fraction. These receptors were obtained from a woman aged 30 to 39 in good health.

V usage is TRBV28 and J usage is TRBJ1-1, with D possibly matching TRBD1 (5 bases). V lost 5 bases and J 8 bases, leaving 21 bases between the germline ends. Germline V lookup: CDR1 MDHEN, CDR2 SYDVKM. There are 15 residues in the CDR3. The CDR3 region is CASSPGGGGRFEAFF. For the CDR3, the DNA is TGTGCCAGCAGTCCGGGGGGTGGCGGCCGGTTCGAAGCTTTCTTT.

The chain is built from TRBV15 and TRBJ2-1; TRBD2 aligns across 13 bases. J was trimmed by 0 bases and V by 5 bases; bases with no gene match: 4. This CDR3 spans 17 amino acids. Germline lookup yields CDR1 LNHNV and CDR2 YYDKDF (reference sequence). The CDR3 region has the DNA TGTGCCACCAGCGGGGGACTAGCGGGAAGCTCCTACAATGAGCAGTTCTTC. This gives the protein CATSGGLAGSSYNEQFF.

This clone occurred a few times. This rearrangement joins TRBV5-6 to TRBJ1-4; D might be TRBD1 (6 bases). Deletions cut 4 bases from V and 5 bases from J, with 12 bases between. The CDR3 has 14 residues. Germline V gene sequence: CDR1 SGHDT, CDR2 YYEEEE. The CDR3 region has the DNA TGTGCCAGCAGCCCGATAGGACAGAATGAAAAACTGTTTTTT. Residues: CASSPIGQNEKLFF. The full variable domain, completed using reference TRBV5-6 and TRBJ1-4, is DAGVTQSPTHLIKTRGQQVTLRCSPKSGHDTVSWYQQALGQGPQFIFQYYEEEERQRGNFPDRFSGHQFPNYSSELNVNALLLGDSALYLCASSPIGQNEKLFFGSGTQLSVL.

Turning to this clone: Other nucleotide sequences in the sample specify the same CDR3. V usage is TRBV18 and J usage is TRBJ2-7; the D gene could be TRBD1 or TRBD2 (5 bases each). The length of the CDR3 is 13 residues. Germline lookup yields CDR1 KGHSH and CDR2 LQKENI. V was pared by 2 bases and J by 4 bases, with 9 bases between. This chain's CDR3 is CASSPAEGYEQYF. CDR3 sequence (DNA): TGTGCCAGCTCACCAGCTGAGGGGTACGAGCAGTACTTC.

This chain connects TRBV11-2 to TRBJ2-7; perhaps TRBD1 as D (5 bases). The CDR3 runs to 15 residues. Trimming stripped 1 base from V and 3 bases from J, with 13 bases between. Germline loops: CDR1 SGHAT, CDR2 FQNNGV. CDR3 bases: TGTGCCAGCAGCTTAGCTGAAGGGGCGATCTACGAGCAGTACTTC. Its translation is CASSLAEGAIYEQYF. Supplemented by reference TRBV11-2 and TRBJ2-7, the full variable domain reads EAGVAQSPRYKIIEKRQSVAFWCNPISGHATLYWYQQILGQGPKLLIQFQNNGVVDDSQLPKDRFSAERLKGVDSTLKIQPAKLEDSAVYLCASSLAEGAIYEQYFGPGTRLTVT.

This clone has more than one count but fewer than ten. The same CDR3 arises from other DNA sequences in this sample as well. The chain recombines TRBV5-1 with TRBJ2-2, with TRBD1 identical over 7 bases. The V gene's germline CDR1 is SGHRS and CDR2 YFSETQ. The CDR3 runs to 15 residues. The ends lost 4 bases at V and 2 bases at J; junction bases unmatched: 5. The CDR3 spells CASSPGTANTGELFF. CDR3 DNA sequence: TGCGCCAGCAGCCCCGGGACAGCTAACACCGGGGAGCTGTTTTTT.

This clone was detected only once. This chain connects TRBV7-2 to TRBJ2-5; D ambiguous. The V and J ends lost 1 base and 5 bases respectively, with 14 bases between them. Germline V gives CDR1 SGHTA, CDR2 FQGNSA. The CDR3 is made up of 15 amino acids. The CDR3 DNA is TGTGCCAGCAGCTTAGTTAGCCTAACCCGGGAGACCCAGTACTTC. Its protein is CASSLVSLTRETQYF.

The chain employs TRBV5-1 and TRBJ1-1, with D maybe TRBD1 (6 bases). The V end lost 1 base, the J end lost 3 bases, and 13 bases lay between the germline ends. The CDR3 is 15 amino acids. Germline lookup yields CDR1 SGHRS and CDR2 YFSETQ. In DNA, the CDR3 is TGCGCCAGCAGCTTGAGTTCTGGGGGCCACACTGAAGCTTTCTTT. Amino acid sequence: CASSLSSGGHTEAFF. The full variable domain, its missing parts supplied by reference TRBV5-1 and TRBJ1-1, is KAGVTQTPRYLIKTRGQQVTLSCSPISGHRSVSWYQQTPGQGLQFLFEYFSETQRNKGNFPGRFSGRQFSNSRSEMNVSTLELGDSALYLCASSLSSGGHTEAFFGQGTRLTVV.

V gene TRBV20-1 combines with J gene TRBJ2-2; unclear D gene. CDR3 length: 11 residues. Germline-derived CDR1 and CDR2 are DFQATT and SNEGSKA (reference sequence). V was shortened by 5 bases and J by 6 bases, with 7 bases between the two germline ends. The CDR3 nucleotides read TGCAGTGCTCCCTCGGCCGGGGAGCTGTTTTTT. Translating it yields CSAPSAGELFF.

In regard to this clone: Other DNA sequences in the sample encode the same CDR3. The CDR3 loop reads CASSPQGLGGYTF. The CDR3 DNA reads TGCGCCAGCAGCCCACAGGGGCTGGGGGGCTACACCTTC. This sequence joins TRBV4-1 and TRBJ1-2; 7 bases align to TRBD1. V shed 4 bases and J 8 bases; nucleotides not matched to a gene: 7. Germline CDR1 MGHRA, CDR2 YSYEKL. The CDR3 length is 13 residues.

This clone turned up a few times. J is TRBJ1-3 and V is TRBV7-9; 7 positions match TRBD1. The V gene end was trimmed by 7 bases and the J gene end by 0 bases; junction bases not matched to a gene: 9. CDR1 is SEHNR and CDR2 is FQNEAQ in the germline V gene (reference sequence). CDR3 length equals 16 residues. CDR3 residues: CASMGPGQLSGNTIYF. As DNA, the CDR3 is TGTGCCAGCATGGGCCCGGGACAGCTCTCTGGAAACACCATATATTTT.

The chain couples TRBV7-9 to TRBJ2-1; no reliable D call. The germline V gene has CDR1 SEHNR and CDR2 FQNEAQ (reference sequence). The CDR3 extends over 13 amino acids. V lost 5 bases and J 8 bases, leaving 13 bases between the germline ends. The DNA of the CDR3 is TGTGCCAGCAGCCCCCACTACGCCGATGAGCAGTTCTTC. This encodes CASSPHYADEQFF.

This clone appeared a few times. The chain has TRBV19 and TRBJ2-5; 10 bases map to TRBD1. Trimming took 8 bases from V and 4 from J; bases not matched to a gene: 19. CDR1 and CDR2 (germline): LNHDA, SQIVND (reference sequence). This CDR3 is 18 amino acids long. The CDR3 DNA is TGTGCCAGTGCCAGACAGGGGGCGAGGTGGTCGTCTCGAGAGACCCAGTACTTC. Amino acids: CASARQGARWSSRETQYF.

The chain joins TRBV7-8 to TRBJ1-5; D possibly corresponds to TRBD1 (5 bases). In germline, CDR1 is SGHVS, CDR2 FQNEAQ. The CDR3 is 16 residues long. V was shortened by 7 bases and J by 0 bases, with 16 bases between the two germline ends. CDR3 nucleotide sequence: TGTGCCAGCACATTACGGGGGGAAAATAGCAATCAGCCCCAGCATTTT. Protein: CASTLRGENSNQPQHF.

The chain employs TRBV19 and TRBJ2-4, with no clear D. CDR1 and CDR2 (germline): LNHDA, SQIVND (reference sequence). CDR3 length: 16 residues. V lost 3 bases, J lost 4 bases, and 16 bases lay in between. The DNA of the CDR3 is TGTGCCAGTAGTATTAGTTTGGGGATCTCTAAAAACATTCAGTACTTC. This translates into CASSISLGISKNIQYF. Variable domain in full (rest from reference TRBV19 and TRBJ2-4): DGGITQSPKYLFRKEGQNVTLSCEQNLNHDAMYWYRQDPGQGLRLIYYSQIVNDFQKGDIAEGYSVSREKKESFPLTVTSAQKNPTAFYLCASSISLGISKNIQYFGAGTRLSVL.

To note about this clone: A much larger clone lies one base from this, so it may be a read error. Within the sample, other DNA sequences also encode this same CDR3. The CDR3 loop is CASSLGDRDAGELFF. The CDR3 nucleotides read TGCGCCAGCAGCTTGGGGGACAGGGACGCCGGGGAGCTGTTTTTT. The chain uses TRBV5-1 and TRBJ2-2, with 9 bases identical to TRBD1. V gave up 0 bases and J gave up 6 bases; unmatched junction bases: 3. The CDR3 has 15 residues. Germline loops: CDR1 SGHRS, CDR2 YFSETQ.